These T cell receptor beta chains were read from a single sample in a study of blood T cell repertoires in COVID-19. The data were produced by immunoSEQ multiplex PCR, yet TCRdb's version contains in-frame clones alone and is incomplete. The table includes 170,000 or so clones, around nine tenths detected once. The specimen sequenced was peripheral blood. These receptors originate from a man between 50 and 59 years old with acute or convalescent COVID-19. The CDR3 runs from the conserved cysteine through the conserved F or W. Fields, in order: CDR3 protein, CDR3 DNA, V gene, J gene, clone size, D gene. The D gene is left open where the match is weak. A row's size may be missing; if present it is once, few, many or a size class.

cdr3_aa: CASSQLDRGNTIYF
cdr3_nt: TGCGCCAGCAGCCAGCTCGACAGGGGGAACACCATATATTTT
v_call: TRBV4-1
j_call: TRBJ1-3
clone_size: NA
d_call: TRBD1

cdr3_aa: CASSPMGRTYNSPLHF
cdr3_nt: TGTGCCAGCAGCCCCATGGGCAGGACCTATAATTCACCCCTCCACTTT
v_call: TRBV11-2
j_call: TRBJ1-6
clone_size: NA
d_call: NA

cdr3_aa: CASLDRGKSGYTF
cdr3_nt: TGTGCCAGCCTCGACAGGGGGAAAAGTGGCTACACCTTC
v_call: TRBV28
j_call: TRBJ1-2
clone_size: NA
d_call: TRBD1

cdr3_aa: CASSEADWASGWYEQYF
cdr3_nt: TGTGCCAGCAGTGAAGCAGATTGGGCTAGCGGGTGGTACGAGCAGTACTTC
v_call: TRBV6-1
j_call: TRBJ2-7
clone_size: NA
d_call: TRBD2

cdr3_aa: CASTGTALSGALHF
cdr3_nt: TGTGCCAGTACCGGGACAGCCTTATCGGGGGCCCTCCACTTT
v_call: TRBV2
j_call: TRBJ1-6
clone_size: few
d_call: TRBD1

cdr3_aa: CASSIRDRVVDEQFF
cdr3_nt: TGTGCCAGTAGTATCAGGGACAGGGTAGTCGATGAGCAGTTCTTC
v_call: TRBV19
j_call: TRBJ2-1
clone_size: NA
d_call: TRBD1

cdr3_aa: CASSPSLGGARGYTF
cdr3_nt: TGTGCCAGCTCACCGTCCCTGGGTGGGGCGCGAGGCTACACCTTC
v_call: TRBV18
j_call: TRBJ1-2
clone_size: NA
d_call: NA

cdr3_aa: CASSTLAGVTGELFF
cdr3_nt: TGTGCCAGCAGCACCCTAGCGGGGGTGACCGGGGAGCTGTTTTTT
v_call: TRBV7-2
j_call: TRBJ2-2
clone_size: NA
d_call: TRBD2

cdr3_aa: CASSIGEGPEAFF
cdr3_nt: TGTGCCAGTAGTATAGGGGAGGGCCCTGAAGCTTTCTTT
v_call: TRBV19
j_call: TRBJ1-1
clone_size: NA
d_call: NA

cdr3_aa: CASSVGGQTYGYTF
cdr3_nt: TGTGCCAGCAGCGTAGGTGGACAGACCTATGGCTACACCTTC
v_call: TRBV9
j_call: TRBJ1-2
clone_size: NA
d_call: NA

cdr3_aa: CASSLAAGGPNEQFF
cdr3_nt: TGTGCCAGCAGCTTAGCGGCGGGGGGGCCGAATGAGCAGTTCTTC
v_call: TRBV7-9
j_call: TRBJ2-1
clone_size: NA
d_call: TRBD2

cdr3_aa: CASSRTSGGGTDTQYF
cdr3_nt: TGTGCCAGCTCTCGGACTAGCGGGGGGGGCACAGATACGCAGTATTTT
v_call: TRBV18
j_call: TRBJ2-3
clone_size: NA
d_call: TRBD2

cdr3_aa: CASSLDDPPKEQFF
cdr3_nt: TGTGCCAGCAGCTTAGATGATCCGCCTAAGGAGCAGTTCTTC
v_call: TRBV11-3
j_call: TRBJ2-1
clone_size: NA
d_call: NA

cdr3_aa: CASSVHRADTEAFF
cdr3_nt: TGTGCCAGCAGCGTACACAGGGCTGACACTGAAGCTTTCTTT
v_call: TRBV9
j_call: TRBJ1-1
clone_size: NA
d_call: NA

cdr3_aa: CASSQEWDRGWKLFF
cdr3_nt: TGCGCCAGCAGCCAAGAATGGGACAGGGGGTGGAAACTGTTTTTT
v_call: TRBV4-1
j_call: TRBJ1-4
clone_size: NA
d_call: TRBD1

cdr3_aa: CASGAAPSSYEQYF
cdr3_nt: TGTGCCAGCGGGGCGGCCCCGAGCTCCTACGAGCAGTACTTC
v_call: TRBV6-5
j_call: TRBJ2-7
clone_size: NA
d_call: NA

cdr3_aa: CASSPTWAQETQYF
cdr3_nt: TGTGCCAGCAGCCCGACGTGGGCCCAAGAGACCCAGTACTTC
v_call: TRBV14
j_call: TRBJ2-5
clone_size: NA
d_call: NA

cdr3_aa: CASRTVNQPQHF
cdr3_nt: TGTGCCAGCAGGACAGTCAATCAGCCCCAGCATTTT
v_call: TRBV28
j_call: TRBJ1-5
clone_size: NA
d_call: NA

cdr3_aa: CASRMTSAFGDTQYF
cdr3_nt: TGTGCCAGCAGAATGACTAGCGCGTTTGGGGATACGCAGTATTTT
v_call: TRBV5-4
j_call: TRBJ2-3
clone_size: NA
d_call: TRBD2

cdr3_aa: CASSKDRNTEAFF
cdr3_nt: TGCGCCAGCAGCAAGGACAGGAACACTGAAGCTTTCTTT
v_call: TRBV5-1
j_call: TRBJ1-1
clone_size: NA
d_call: NA

cdr3_aa: CASSRRGRGLEVSYEQYF
cdr3_nt: TGCGCCAGCAGCCGGCGGGGTAGGGGATTAGAGGTGTCCTACGAGCAGTACTTC
v_call: TRBV5-1
j_call: TRBJ2-7
clone_size: NA
d_call: NA

cdr3_aa: CASSPTRTSGRSSEQFF
cdr3_nt: TGTGCCAGCAGCCCGACAAGGACTAGCGGGAGAAGCTCTGAGCAGTTCTTC
v_call: TRBV7-8
j_call: TRBJ2-1
clone_size: once
d_call: TRBD2

cdr3_aa: CASSYQGSGTEAFF
cdr3_nt: TGTGCCAGCAGTTACCAGGGGTCGGGCACTGAAGCTTTCTTT
v_call: TRBV6-5
j_call: TRBJ1-1
clone_size: NA
d_call: NA

cdr3_aa: CASSKVTGGADTGELFF
cdr3_nt: TGTGCCAGCAGCAAAGTCACAGGGGGCGCTGACACCGGGGAGCTGTTTTTT
v_call: TRBV4-2
j_call: TRBJ2-2
clone_size: NA
d_call: TRBD1

cdr3_aa: CASSVEPSLLAGGYNEQFF
cdr3_nt: TGTGCCAGCAGCGTAGAACCGTCCTTACTAGCGGGAGGCTACAATGAGCAGTTCTTC
v_call: TRBV9
j_call: TRBJ2-1
clone_size: NA
d_call: TRBD2

cdr3_aa: CASRRAGGPVDTQYF
cdr3_nt: TGTGCCAGTAGAAGGGCGGGGGGGCCTGTAGATACGCAGTATTTT
v_call: TRBV2
j_call: TRBJ2-3
clone_size: NA
d_call: TRBD2

cdr3_aa: CASSPRQGDGSEQYF
cdr3_nt: TGTGCCAGCTCACCACGACAGGGCGACGGGTCCGAGCAGTACTTC
v_call: TRBV18
j_call: TRBJ2-7
clone_size: NA
d_call: TRBD1

cdr3_aa: CASSWSAGIRTGGTFNEKLFF
cdr3_nt: TGCGCCAGCAGCTGGTCGGCGGGCATCCGGACAGGGGGCACGTTTAATGAAAAACTGTTTTTT
v_call: TRBV4-3
j_call: TRBJ1-4
clone_size: NA
d_call: TRBD1

cdr3_aa: CASFRRQGMGTEAFF
cdr3_nt: TGTGCCAGCTTTAGGAGACAGGGAATGGGCACTGAAGCTTTCTTT
v_call: TRBV28
j_call: TRBJ1-1
clone_size: NA
d_call: TRBD1

cdr3_aa: CASSLTGENSPLHF
cdr3_nt: TGTGCCAGCAGCCTGACCGGGGAGAACTCACCCCTCCACTTT
v_call: TRBV3-1/TRBV3-2
j_call: TRBJ1-6
clone_size: NA
d_call: NA

cdr3_aa: CASKEGTANTEAFF
cdr3_nt: TGTGCCAGCAAAGAAGGGACAGCGAACACTGAAGCTTTCTTT
v_call: TRBV6-4
j_call: TRBJ1-1
clone_size: NA
d_call: TRBD1

cdr3_aa: CASSRTRDSTDTQYF
cdr3_nt: TGTGCCAGCTCACGAACGCGGGACTCCACAGATACGCAGTATTTT
v_call: TRBV18
j_call: TRBJ2-3
clone_size: NA
d_call: NA

cdr3_aa: CASSYEGVSGQPQHF
cdr3_nt: TGTGCCAGCAGTTACGAGGGGGTAAGCGGTCAGCCCCAGCATTTT
v_call: TRBV6-6
j_call: TRBJ1-5
clone_size: NA
d_call: NA

cdr3_aa: CASSLARRNTEAFF
cdr3_nt: TGCGCCAGCAGCTTGGCCCGGAGGAACACTGAAGCTTTCTTT
v_call: TRBV5-1
j_call: TRBJ1-1
clone_size: NA
d_call: NA

cdr3_aa: CASSYRTGELFF
cdr3_nt: TGTGCCAGCAGTTACCGGACCGGGGAGCTGTTTTTT
v_call: TRBV6-5
j_call: TRBJ2-2
clone_size: NA
d_call: NA

cdr3_aa: CASSTRDRVQETQYF
cdr3_nt: TGTGCCAGTAGTACACGGGACAGGGTCCAAGAGACCCAGTACTTC
v_call: TRBV19
j_call: TRBJ2-5
clone_size: once
d_call: TRBD1

cdr3_aa: CASMAAGEGGELFF
cdr3_nt: TGCGCCAGCATGGCAGCGGGAGAGGGCGGGGAGCTGTTTTTT
v_call: TRBV5-1
j_call: TRBJ2-2
clone_size: NA
d_call: TRBD2

cdr3_aa: CASSRGGGTDTQYF
cdr3_nt: TGTGCCAGCAGCCGTGGTGGAGGCACAGATACGCAGTATTTT
v_call: TRBV7-6
j_call: TRBJ2-3
clone_size: NA
d_call: NA

cdr3_aa: CASSLGQTGRPQHF
cdr3_nt: TGTGCCAGCAGTTTGGGACAGACGGGTCGGCCCCAGCATTTT
v_call: TRBV27
j_call: TRBJ1-5
clone_size: NA
d_call: TRBD1

cdr3_aa: CASNLGGRHEKLFF
cdr3_nt: TGTGCCAGCAACCTAGGGGGCCGTCATGAAAAACTGTTTTTT
v_call: TRBV28
j_call: TRBJ1-4
clone_size: NA
d_call: TRBD1

cdr3_aa: CASSWEGTEAFF
cdr3_nt: TGTGCCAGTAGTTGGGAGGGCACTGAAGCTTTCTTT
v_call: TRBV19
j_call: TRBJ1-1
clone_size: once
d_call: NA

cdr3_aa: CASSLARTGGSNEQFF
cdr3_nt: TGTGCCAGCAGCCTAGCCCGCACCGGCGGGAGCAATGAGCAGTTCTTC
v_call: TRBV7-2
j_call: TRBJ2-1
clone_size: NA
d_call: TRBD2

cdr3_aa: CASSLGQGTYEQYF
cdr3_nt: TGTGCCAGCAGCTTAGGACAGGGAACCTACGAGCAGTACTTC
v_call: TRBV7-2
j_call: TRBJ2-7
clone_size: NA
d_call: TRBD1

cdr3_aa: CASSWGAGGSYGYTF
cdr3_nt: TGTGCCAGCAGTTGGGGTGCAGGGGGTTCCTATGGCTACACCTTC
v_call: TRBV28
j_call: TRBJ1-2
clone_size: NA
d_call: TRBD1

cdr3_aa: CASSTRFGYTF
cdr3_nt: TGTGCCAGCAGCACACGTTTCGGCTACACCTTC
v_call: TRBV3-1/TRBV3-2
j_call: TRBJ1-2
clone_size: NA
d_call: NA

cdr3_aa: CASSTVLGAKNIQYF
cdr3_nt: TGTGCCAGCAGCACCGTACTGGGGGCCAAGAACATTCAGTACTTC
v_call: TRBV28
j_call: TRBJ2-4
clone_size: NA
d_call: NA

cdr3_aa: CACIRQGGANVLTF
cdr3_nt: TGTGCCTGCATTAGACAGGGTGGTGCCAACGTCCTGACTTTC
v_call: TRBV30
j_call: TRBJ2-6
clone_size: NA
d_call: TRBD1

cdr3_aa: CASSAPGLAGGEQFF
cdr3_nt: TGTGCCAGCAGTGCCCCGGGACTAGCGGGAGGGGAGCAGTTCTTC
v_call: TRBV28
j_call: TRBJ2-1
clone_size: NA
d_call: TRBD2

cdr3_aa: CASSQGYEQYF
cdr3_nt: TGTGCCAGCAGCCAGGGTTACGAGCAGTACTTC
v_call: TRBV12-3/TRBV12-4
j_call: TRBJ2-7
clone_size: NA
d_call: NA

cdr3_aa: CASSGSGTSLNTGELFF
cdr3_nt: TGTGCCAGTAGTGGATCCGGGACTAGCTTGAACACCGGGGAGCTGTTTTTT
v_call: TRBV19
j_call: TRBJ2-2
clone_size: NA
d_call: TRBD2

cdr3_aa: CASSLRGNTGELFF
cdr3_nt: TGTGCCAGCAGTTTGCGGGGCAACACCGGGGAGCTGTTTTTT
v_call: TRBV28
j_call: TRBJ2-2
clone_size: NA
d_call: NA